This TCR beta chain stems from a study of blood T cell repertoires in COVID-19. Only in-frame clones appear in the TCRdb table, and some are missing; sequencing was by immunoSEQ multiplex PCR. Of about 170,000 clones detected, roughly 87% appear once; the ten largest clones hold over 0.95%. As regards this clone: A junction end diverges from the germline sequence, so it may reflect a read error.

The clonotype was recovered from a human donor with acute COVID-19. The donor label of this sample is uncertain. The sample consisted of PBMCs or T cells enriched from blood (not recorded which).

The CDR3 nucleotides are TGTGCCAGCAGCTTAGGTATGGTGGCGGCGCGTTTT. This gives the protein CASSLGMVAARF. The chain links TRBV11-2 to TRBJ1-1; D gene unclear. The CDR3 totals 12 residues. CDR1 is SGHAT, CDR2 FQNNGV, per germline.